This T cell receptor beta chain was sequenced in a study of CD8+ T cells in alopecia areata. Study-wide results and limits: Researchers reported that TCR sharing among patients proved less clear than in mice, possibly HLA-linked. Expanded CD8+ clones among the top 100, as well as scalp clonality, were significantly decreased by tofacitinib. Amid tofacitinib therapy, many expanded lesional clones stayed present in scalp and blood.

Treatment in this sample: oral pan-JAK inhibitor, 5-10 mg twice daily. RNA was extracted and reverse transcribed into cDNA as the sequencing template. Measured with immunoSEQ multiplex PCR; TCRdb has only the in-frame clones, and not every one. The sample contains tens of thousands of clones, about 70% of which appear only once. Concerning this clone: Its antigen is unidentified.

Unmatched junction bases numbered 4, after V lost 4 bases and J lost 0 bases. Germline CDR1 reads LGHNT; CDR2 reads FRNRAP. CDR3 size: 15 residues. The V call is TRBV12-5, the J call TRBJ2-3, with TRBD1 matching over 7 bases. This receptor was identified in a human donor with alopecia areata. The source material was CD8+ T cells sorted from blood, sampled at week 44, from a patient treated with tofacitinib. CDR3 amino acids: CASGSGQSSTDTQYF. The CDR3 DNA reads TGTGCTAGTGGTTCGGGACAGTCTAGCACAGATACGCAGTATTTT. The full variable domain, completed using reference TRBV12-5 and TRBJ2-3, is DARVTQTPRHKVTEMGQEVTMRCQPILGHNTVFWYRQTMMQGLELLAYFRNRAPLDDSGMPKDRFSAEMPDATLATLKIQPSEPRDSAVYFCASGSGQSSTDTQYFGPGTRLTVL.